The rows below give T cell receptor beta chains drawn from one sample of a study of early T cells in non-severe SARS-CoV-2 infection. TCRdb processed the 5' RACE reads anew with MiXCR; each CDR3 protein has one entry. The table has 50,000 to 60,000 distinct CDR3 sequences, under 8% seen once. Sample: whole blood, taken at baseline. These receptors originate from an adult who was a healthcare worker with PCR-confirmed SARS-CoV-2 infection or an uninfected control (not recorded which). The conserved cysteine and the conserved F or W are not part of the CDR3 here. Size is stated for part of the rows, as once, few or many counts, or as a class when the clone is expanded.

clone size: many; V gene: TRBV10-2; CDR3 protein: ASGWRTGKGYT
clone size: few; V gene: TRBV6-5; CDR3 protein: ASGINAGILYGYT
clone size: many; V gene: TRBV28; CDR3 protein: ASSPWGGAGANVLT
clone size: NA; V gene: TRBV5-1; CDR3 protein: ASSPREGQNLYNEQF
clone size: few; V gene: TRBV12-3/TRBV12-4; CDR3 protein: ASSLSLFSGSQETQY
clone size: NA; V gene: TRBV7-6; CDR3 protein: ASSPAGLNNEQF
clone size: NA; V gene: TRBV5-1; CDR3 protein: ASRRGTSGTYEQY
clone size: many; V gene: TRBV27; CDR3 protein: ASSLFRLTGSSYEQY
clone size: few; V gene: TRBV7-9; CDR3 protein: ASSLTLSAGAETQY
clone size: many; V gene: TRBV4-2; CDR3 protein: ASSPVGGLTNEQF
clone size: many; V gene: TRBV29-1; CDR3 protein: SVSQGGTQY
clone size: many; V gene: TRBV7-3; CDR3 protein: ASSTQGVTEAF
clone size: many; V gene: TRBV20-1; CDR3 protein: SATHRAGRLEGQY
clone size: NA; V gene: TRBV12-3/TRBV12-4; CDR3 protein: ASSPGPDYGYT
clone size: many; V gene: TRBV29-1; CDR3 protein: SVDPSGGREETQY
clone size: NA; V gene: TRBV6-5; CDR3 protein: ASSPNPAYSNQPQH
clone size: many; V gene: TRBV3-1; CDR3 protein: ASRITRGAGETQY
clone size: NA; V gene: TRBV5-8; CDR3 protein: ASSLISDSTLEQY
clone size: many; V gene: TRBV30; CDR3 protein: AGALRDRVNPDTQY
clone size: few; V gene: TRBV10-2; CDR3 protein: ASSLGAMNTEAF
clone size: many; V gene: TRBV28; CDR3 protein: ASQIRSRELF
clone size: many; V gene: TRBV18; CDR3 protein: ASSPGAVDIQY
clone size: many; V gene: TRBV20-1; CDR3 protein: SVQGPNTEAF
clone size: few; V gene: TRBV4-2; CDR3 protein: ASSQGRDQPQH
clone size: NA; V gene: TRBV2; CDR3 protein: ASSEDRRAADTQY
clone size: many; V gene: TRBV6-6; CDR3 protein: ASSLGWGRDDTEAF
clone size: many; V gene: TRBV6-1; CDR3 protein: ASSSRVVSNTGELF
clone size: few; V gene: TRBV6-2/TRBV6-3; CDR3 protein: ASTVWDRDIGELF
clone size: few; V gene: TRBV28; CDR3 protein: ASNLGGGNQPQH
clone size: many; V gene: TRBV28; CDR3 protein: ASSSRLAGSSDIQY
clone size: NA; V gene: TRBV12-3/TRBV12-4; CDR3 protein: ASSLGTGAESYEQY
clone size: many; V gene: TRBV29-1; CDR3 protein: SVGNQPQH
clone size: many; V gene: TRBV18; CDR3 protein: ASSPRPTFEAQETQY
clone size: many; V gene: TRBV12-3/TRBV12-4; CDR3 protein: ASSFGWQELAF
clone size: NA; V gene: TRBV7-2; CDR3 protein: ASSLVYRTNTGELF
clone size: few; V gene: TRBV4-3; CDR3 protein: ASSRSAFYEQF
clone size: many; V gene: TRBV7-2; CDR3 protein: ASSLGPGGFGNIQY
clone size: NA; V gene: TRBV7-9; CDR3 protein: AGRVSGLLQETQY
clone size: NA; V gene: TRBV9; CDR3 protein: ASSVSPGTSYADTQY
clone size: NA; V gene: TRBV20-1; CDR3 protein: SARWAQRFGDTQY
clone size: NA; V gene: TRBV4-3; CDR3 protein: ASSPALGTSGTYEQY
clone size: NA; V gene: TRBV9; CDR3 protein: ASSAIGTSVSEQY
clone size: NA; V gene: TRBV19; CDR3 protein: ASSIVHSNQPQH
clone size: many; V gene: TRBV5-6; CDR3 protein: ASSLEHGEWTPEAF
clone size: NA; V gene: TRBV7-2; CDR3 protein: ASSLVWVTNTEAF
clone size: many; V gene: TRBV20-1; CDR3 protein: STTSFGTGDSPLH
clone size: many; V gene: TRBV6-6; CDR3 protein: ASSPGPSSYEQY
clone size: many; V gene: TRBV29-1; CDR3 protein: SVGTGGYVEQY
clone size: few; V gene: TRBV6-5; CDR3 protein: ASRNNPGVEQY
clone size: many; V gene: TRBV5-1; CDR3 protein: ASGTGGHTEAF
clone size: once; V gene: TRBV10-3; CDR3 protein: AIRTLGSYGYT
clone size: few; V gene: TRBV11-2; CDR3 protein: ASSLGLVRQY
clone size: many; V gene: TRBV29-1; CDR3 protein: SVVVQGYTGELF
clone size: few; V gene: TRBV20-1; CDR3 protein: SVKNLGQEWSRHFYEQY
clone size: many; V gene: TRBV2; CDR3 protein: ASSGAGNTIY